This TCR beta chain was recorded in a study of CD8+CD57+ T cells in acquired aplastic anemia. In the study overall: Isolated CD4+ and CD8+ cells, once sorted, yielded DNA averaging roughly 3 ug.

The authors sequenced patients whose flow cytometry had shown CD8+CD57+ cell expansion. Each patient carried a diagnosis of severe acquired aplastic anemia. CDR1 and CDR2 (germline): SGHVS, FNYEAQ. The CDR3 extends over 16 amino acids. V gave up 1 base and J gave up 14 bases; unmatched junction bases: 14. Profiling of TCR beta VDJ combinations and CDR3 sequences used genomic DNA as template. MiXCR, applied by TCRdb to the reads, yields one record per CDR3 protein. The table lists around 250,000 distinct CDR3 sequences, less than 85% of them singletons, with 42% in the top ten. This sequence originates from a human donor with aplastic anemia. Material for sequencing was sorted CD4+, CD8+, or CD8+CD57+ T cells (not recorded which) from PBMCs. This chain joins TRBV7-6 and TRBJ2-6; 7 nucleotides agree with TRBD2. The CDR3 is CASSLGGGNEQFFLTF. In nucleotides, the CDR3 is TGTGCCAGCAGCTTAGGGGGAGGGAATGAGCAGTTCTTCCTGACTTTC.